This TCR beta chain was retrieved from a study of beta chain features in type 1 diabetes. Study-level results: Moderate yet significant TCRB CDR3 shortening was seen in Type 1 diabetes patients in all four CD4+ subsets. Amplification by PCR could prefer shorter templates, with the same effect in patients and controls.

The entirety of the isolated RNA underwent reverse transcription, so expressed TCRB transcripts were sequenced. Assay: immunoSEQ multiplex PCR; the TCRdb copy retains only in-frame clones and omits some. This table holds about 740,000 clones, around 15% found once. On this clone itself: What it binds is not known.

Germline V CDR1 and CDR2: LNHDA, SQIVND (reference sequence). The CDR3 length is 14 residues. V was clipped by 3 bases and J by 4 bases, with 12 bases between them. The receptor comes from a young man with type 1 diabetes. The chain links TRBV19 to TRBJ2-5; D is perhaps TRBD2 (6 bases). Sequencing was performed on naive CD4+ T cells from blood. CDR3 in DNA: TGTGCCAGTAGTATTGGGGGGAATGGAGAGACCCAGTACTTC. Amino acid sequence: CASSIGGNGETQYF.